This entry features one TCR beta chain sequence. Its antigen is currently unknown. The sample originates from a study of vaccination and CD4 T cells after COVID-19. The treatment denotes: roughly 10-day PBMC culture with coronavirus spike peptide pools or control peptides (ViraFEST assay). Germline V lookup: CDR1 MNHEY, CDR2 SVGAGI. This CDR3 has 15 residues. The V end was cut by 0 bases, the J end by 9 bases, with 15 bases between. An Oncomine TCR Beta short-read assay was used to sequence the DNA from cultured CD4+ T cells. TCRdb itself ran the PCR reads through MiXCR, one entry per CDR3 protein. The sample has almost 20,000 distinct CDR3 sequences, 52% seen once.

This rearrangement joins TRBV6-5 to TRBJ1-5; D is unclear. The sequence derives from a human donor who had recovered from COVID-19. The material sequenced was CD4+ T cells from blood, cultured in vitro. CDR3 loop: CASSYSGPTAAPQHF. Written as DNA, the CDR3 is TGTGCCAGCAGTTACTCCGGACCCACCGCGGCGCCCCAGCATTTT.